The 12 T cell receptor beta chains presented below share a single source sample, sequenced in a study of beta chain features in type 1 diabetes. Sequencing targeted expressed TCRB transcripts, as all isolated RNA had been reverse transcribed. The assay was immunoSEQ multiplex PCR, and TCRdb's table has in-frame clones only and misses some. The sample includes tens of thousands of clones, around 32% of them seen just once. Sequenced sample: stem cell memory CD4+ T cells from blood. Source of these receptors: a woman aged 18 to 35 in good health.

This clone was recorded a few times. For the CDR3, the DNA is TGCGCCAGCAGCCAAGACCCAGGGTTAGGAAACACCATATATTTT. Protein sequence: CASSQDPGLGNTIYF. The gene calls are TRBV4-1 and TRBJ1-3, with D perhaps matching TRBD1 (5 bases). This CDR3 is 15 amino acids long. The germline gives CDR1 MGHRA, CDR2 YSYEKL. V was trimmed by 0 bases and J by 4 bases, leaving 10 bases between them.

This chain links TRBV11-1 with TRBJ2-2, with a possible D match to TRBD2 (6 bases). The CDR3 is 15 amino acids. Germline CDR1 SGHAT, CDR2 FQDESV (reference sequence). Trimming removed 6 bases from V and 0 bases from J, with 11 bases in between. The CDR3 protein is CASSPTSSNTGELFF. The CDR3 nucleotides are TGTGCCAGCAGTCCCACTAGCTCGAACACCGGGGAGCTGTTTTTT.

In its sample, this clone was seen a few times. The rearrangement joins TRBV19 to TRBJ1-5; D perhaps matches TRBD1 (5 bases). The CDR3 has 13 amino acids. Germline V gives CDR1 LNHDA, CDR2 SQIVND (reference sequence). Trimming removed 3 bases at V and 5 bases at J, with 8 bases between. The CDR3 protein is CASSIPGDQPQHF. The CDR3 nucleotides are TGTGCCAGTAGTATTCCGGGGGATCAGCCCCAGCATTTT.

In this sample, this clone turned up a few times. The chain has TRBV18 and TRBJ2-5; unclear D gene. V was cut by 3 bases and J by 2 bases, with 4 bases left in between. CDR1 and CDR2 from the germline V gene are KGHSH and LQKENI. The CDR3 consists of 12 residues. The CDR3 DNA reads TGTGCCAGCTCACCCAATCAAGAGACCCAGTACTTC. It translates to CASSPNQETQYF.

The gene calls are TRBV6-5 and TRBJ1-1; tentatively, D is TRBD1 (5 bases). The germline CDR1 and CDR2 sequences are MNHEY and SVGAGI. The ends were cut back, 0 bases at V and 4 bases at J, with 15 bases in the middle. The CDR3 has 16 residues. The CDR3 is CASSYSRGGGATEAFF. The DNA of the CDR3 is TGTGCCAGCAGTTACTCCCGTGGGGGAGGAGCCACTGAAGCTTTCTTT.

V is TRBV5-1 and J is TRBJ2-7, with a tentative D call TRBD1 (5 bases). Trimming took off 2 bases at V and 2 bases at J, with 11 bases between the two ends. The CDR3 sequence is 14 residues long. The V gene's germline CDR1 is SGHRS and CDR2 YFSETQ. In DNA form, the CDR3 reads TGCGCCAGCAGCTTTCTCAGGGCCCCCTACGAGCAGTACTTC. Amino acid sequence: CASSFLRAPYEQYF. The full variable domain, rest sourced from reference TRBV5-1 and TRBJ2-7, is KAGVTQTPRYLIKTRGQQVTLSCSPISGHRSVSWYQQTPGQGLQFLFEYFSETQRNKGNFPGRFSGRQFSNSRSEMNVSTLELGDSALYLCASSFLRAPYEQYFGPGTRLTVT.

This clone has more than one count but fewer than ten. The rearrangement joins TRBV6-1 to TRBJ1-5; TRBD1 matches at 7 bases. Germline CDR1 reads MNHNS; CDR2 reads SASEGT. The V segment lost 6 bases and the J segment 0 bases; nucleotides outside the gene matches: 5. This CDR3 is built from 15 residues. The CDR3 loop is CASRGQVNSNQPQHF. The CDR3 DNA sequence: TGTGCCAGCAGAGGACAGGTAAATAGCAATCAGCCCCAGCATTTT.

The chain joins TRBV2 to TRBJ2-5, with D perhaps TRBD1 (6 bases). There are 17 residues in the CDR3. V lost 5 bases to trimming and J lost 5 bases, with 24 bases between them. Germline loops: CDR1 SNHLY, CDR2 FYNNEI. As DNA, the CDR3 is TGTGCCAGCAGTTTTCATCGGGTACAGGGTCTGGGGGAGACCCAGTACTTC. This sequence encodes CASSFHRVQGLGETQYF.

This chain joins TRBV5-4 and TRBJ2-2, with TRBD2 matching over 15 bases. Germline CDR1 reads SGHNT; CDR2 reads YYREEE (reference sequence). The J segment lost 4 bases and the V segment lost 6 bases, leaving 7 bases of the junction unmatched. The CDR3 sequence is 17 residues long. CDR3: CASILRTSGRVTGELFF. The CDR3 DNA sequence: TGTGCCAGCATCCTACGGACTAGCGGGAGGGTCACCGGGGAGCTGTTTTTT.

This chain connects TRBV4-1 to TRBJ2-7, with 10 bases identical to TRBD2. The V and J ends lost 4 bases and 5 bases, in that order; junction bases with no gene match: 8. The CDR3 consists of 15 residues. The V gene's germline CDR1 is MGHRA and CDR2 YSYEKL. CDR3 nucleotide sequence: TGCGCCAGCAGCCTTCGAGCGGGAGGGCCCAACGAGCAGTACTTC. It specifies CASSLRAGGPNEQYF.

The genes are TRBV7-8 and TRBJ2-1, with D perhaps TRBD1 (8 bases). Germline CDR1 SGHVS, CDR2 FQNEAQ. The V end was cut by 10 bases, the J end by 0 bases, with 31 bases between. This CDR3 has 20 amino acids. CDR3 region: CAIRGELRGPRRSSYNEQFF. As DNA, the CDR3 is TGTGCCATCCGGGGGGAGCTCAGGGGGCCCCGGAGGAGCTCCTACAATGAGCAGTTCTTC.

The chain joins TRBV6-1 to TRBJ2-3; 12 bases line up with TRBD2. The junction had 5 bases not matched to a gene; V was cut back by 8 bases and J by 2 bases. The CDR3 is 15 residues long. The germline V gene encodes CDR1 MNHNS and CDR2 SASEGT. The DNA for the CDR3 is TGTGCCAGCTACGGACTAGCGGGGTTCACAGATACGCAGTATTTT. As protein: CASYGLAGFTDTQYF.